The sequence of this TCR beta chain was determined in a study of shared clonotypes between healthy human individuals. Points from the study as a whole: The study generally estimated greater richness for naive than memory subsets.

Details on this clone: Its specificity is not known.

TCRdb keeps only in-frame clones here, not all; method: immunoSEQ multiplex PCR. This table holds some 2,100,000 clones, approximately 96% found once. The germline V gene encodes CDR1 SGHVS and CDR2 FQNEAQ. The length of the CDR3 is 15 residues. Trimming pared 5 bases from V and 0 bases from J, leaving 10 bases between. The J gene is TRBJ2-2, the V gene TRBV7-8; perhaps TRBD2 as D (6 bases). Specimen: naive CD4+ T cells sorted from blood. Regarding subset: CD45RA+ positively selected. This receptor was identified in a man between 18 and 29 years old in good health. The CDR3: CASSLRDSNTGELFF. CDR3 nucleotides: TGTGCCAGCAGCCTCCGGGACTCGAACACCGGGGAGCTGTTTTTT.